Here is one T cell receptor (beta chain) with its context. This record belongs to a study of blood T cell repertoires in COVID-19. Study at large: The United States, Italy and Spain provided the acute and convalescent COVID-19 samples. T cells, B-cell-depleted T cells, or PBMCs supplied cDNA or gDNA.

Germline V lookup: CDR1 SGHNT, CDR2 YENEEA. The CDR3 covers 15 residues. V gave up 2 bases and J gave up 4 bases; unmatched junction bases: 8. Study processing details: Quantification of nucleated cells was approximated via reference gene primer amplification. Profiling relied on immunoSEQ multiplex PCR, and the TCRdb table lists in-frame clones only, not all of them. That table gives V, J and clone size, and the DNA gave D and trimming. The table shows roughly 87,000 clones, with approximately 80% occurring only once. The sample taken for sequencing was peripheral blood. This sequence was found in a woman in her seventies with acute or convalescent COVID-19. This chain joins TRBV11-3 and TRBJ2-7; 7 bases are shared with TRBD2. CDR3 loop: CASSLNPLAAYEQYF. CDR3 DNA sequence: TGTGCCAGCAGCTTAAATCCTCTAGCGGCTTACGAGCAGTACTTC. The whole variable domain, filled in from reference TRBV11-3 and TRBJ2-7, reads EAGVVQSPRYKIIEKKQPVAFWCNPISGHNTLYWYLQNLGQGPELLIRYENEEAVDDSQLPKDRFSAERLKGVDSTLKIQPAELGDSAVYLCASSLNPLAAYEQYFGPGTRLTVT.